The rows below give T cell receptor beta chains drawn from one sample of a study of T cells in Graves' hyperthyroidism and ophthalmopathy. TCRdb passed the multiplex PCR reads through MiXCR, listing each CDR3 protein once. The sample lists a few hundred thousand distinct CDR3 sequences; less than 25% were seen once. Source material: blood. All receptors come from a man in his late teens or twenties with Graves' hyperthyroidism. Each CDR3 is given with its conserved first and last residue. D genes are given only for firm matches. Clone size is stated in some rows and not others, as once, few, many or a class when expanded.

j_call: TRBJ2-7
clone_size: many
v_call: TRBV30
d_call: -
cdr3_nt: TGTGCCTGGAGTTCCGACAGCATAGGCCCCTACGAGCAGTACTTC
cdr3_aa: CAWSSDSIGPYEQYF

j_call: TRBJ1-6
clone_size: few
v_call: TRBV5-1
d_call: -
cdr3_nt: TGCGCCAGCAGCTTGGGGCATTTCGATTCACCCCTCCACTTT
cdr3_aa: CASSLGHFDSPLHF

j_call: TRBJ2-6
clone_size: -
v_call: TRBV7-8
d_call: -
cdr3_nt: TGTGCCAGCGAGACAGGAAGCTACTCTGGGGCCAACGTCCTGACTTTC
cdr3_aa: CASETGSYSGANVLTF

j_call: TRBJ2-7
clone_size: -
v_call: TRBV6-1
d_call: -
cdr3_nt: TGTGCCAGCAGGATCCATGGGACCTACGAGCAGTGGTTC
cdr3_aa: CASRIHGTYEQWF

j_call: TRBJ2-5
clone_size: many
v_call: TRBV5-5
d_call: TRBD1
cdr3_nt: TGTGCCAGCAGCCCGGGACAGACCCAAGAGACCCAGTACTTC
cdr3_aa: CASSPGQTQETQYF

j_call: TRBJ2-7
clone_size: few
v_call: TRBV6-5
d_call: -
cdr3_nt: TGTGCCAGCAGTTACGGTGGTCCCCTGTACTTC
cdr3_aa: CASSYGGPLYF

j_call: TRBJ2-6
clone_size: -
v_call: TRBV20-1
d_call: -
cdr3_nt: TGCAGTGCTAGGTACTCTGGGGCCAACGTCCTGACTTTC
cdr3_aa: CSARYSGANVLTF

j_call: TRBJ2-2
clone_size: -
v_call: TRBV4-2
d_call: -
cdr3_nt: TGTGCCAGCAGCCAAGACAGCGCGAACACCGGGGAGCTGTTTTTT
cdr3_aa: CASSQDSANTGELFF

j_call: TRBJ1-2
clone_size: many
v_call: TRBV6-1
d_call: -
cdr3_nt: TGTGCCAGCAGTCCGCTTGGACAGACTTCTAACTATGGCTACACCTTC
cdr3_aa: CASSPLGQTSNYGYTF

j_call: TRBJ1-3
clone_size: -
v_call: TRBV9
d_call: -
cdr3_nt: TGTGCCAGCAGCAGATACGCGGACGTTTGGAGCTCTGGAAACACCGTATATTTT
cdr3_aa: CASSRYADVWSSGNTVYF

j_call: TRBJ1-2
clone_size: few
v_call: TRBV20-1
d_call: -
cdr3_nt: TGCAGTGCTAAACTGTTCCCCATCTATGGCTACACCTTC
cdr3_aa: CSAKLFPIYGYTF

j_call: TRBJ1-2
clone_size: -
v_call: TRBV28
d_call: -
cdr3_nt: TGTGGCAGCAGTTTTCGTCGCTTTGAGGGCAGCCTAGACTATGGCTACACCTTC
cdr3_aa: CGSSFRRFEGSLDYGYTF

j_call: TRBJ2-7
clone_size: -
v_call: TRBV6-1
d_call: TRBD2
cdr3_nt: TGTGCCAGCAGCCGCCCCGATCTTAGCGGGAGGTCCTACGAGCAGTACTTC
cdr3_aa: CASSRPDLSGRSYEQYF

j_call: TRBJ1-5
clone_size: many
v_call: TRBV19
d_call: TRBD1
cdr3_nt: TGTGCCAGTAACCCGGGACAGGGGGGAGGTCAGCCCCAGCATTTT
cdr3_aa: CASNPGQGGGQPQHF

j_call: TRBJ1-5
clone_size: few
v_call: TRBV6-1
d_call: -
cdr3_nt: TGTGCCAGCAGGGACACACAGGGAGATTATCAGCCCCAGCATTTT
cdr3_aa: CASRDTQGDYQPQHF

j_call: TRBJ1-6
clone_size: few
v_call: TRBV20-1
d_call: TRBD1
cdr3_nt: TGCAGTGCTATTGACAGGGCCACCAGACCCCTCCACTTT
cdr3_aa: CSAIDRATRPLHF

j_call: TRBJ1-5
clone_size: -
v_call: TRBV4-1
d_call: -
cdr3_nt: TGCGCCAGCAGCCAAGTCGGCACAGGCTATAGCAATCAGCCCCAGCATTTT
cdr3_aa: CASSQVGTGYSNQPQHF

j_call: TRBJ2-1
clone_size: -
v_call: TRBV5-6
d_call: TRBD1
cdr3_nt: TGTGCCAGCAGCTCCTGGGACAGGGTCGACAATGAGCAGTTCTTC
cdr3_aa: CASSSWDRVDNEQFF

j_call: TRBJ2-7
clone_size: many
v_call: TRBV6-1
d_call: -
cdr3_nt: TGTGCCAGCGGCCCCAGGCGGGGAAACGAGCAGTACTTC
cdr3_aa: CASGPRRGNEQYF

j_call: TRBJ2-7
clone_size: few
v_call: TRBV29-1
d_call: -
cdr3_nt: TGCAGCGTCCTGGGGATAGGGGACCCACTTACTTACGAGCAGTACTTC
cdr3_aa: CSVLGIGDPLTYEQYF

j_call: TRBJ2-7
clone_size: many
v_call: TRBV28
d_call: TRBD1
cdr3_nt: TGTGCCACCGCCCTCTCGACAGGGGCCTACGAGCAGTACTTC
cdr3_aa: CATALSTGAYEQYF

j_call: TRBJ1-5
clone_size: many
v_call: TRBV28
d_call: -
cdr3_nt: TGTGCCAGCAGTTTATTCTCCGGGTTTAATGATCAGCCCCAGCATTTT
cdr3_aa: CASSLFSGFNDQPQHF

j_call: TRBJ1-2
clone_size: many
v_call: TRBV27
d_call: -
cdr3_nt: TGTGCCAGCAGTTCCTGGACGGGGGTAGGACCTAACTATGGCTACACCTTC
cdr3_aa: CASSSWTGVGPNYGYTF

j_call: TRBJ1-1
clone_size: many
v_call: TRBV6-5
d_call: -
cdr3_nt: TGTGCCAGCAGTTACACCAGGGGCCACACTGAAGCTTTCTTT
cdr3_aa: CASSYTRGHTEAFF

j_call: TRBJ1-2
clone_size: few
v_call: TRBV5-1
d_call: -
cdr3_nt: TGCGCCAGCTATTTTGACGGAGACTATGGCTACACCTTC
cdr3_aa: CASYFDGDYGYTF

j_call: TRBJ1-2
clone_size: few
v_call: TRBV19
d_call: -
cdr3_nt: TGTGCCAGTAGTATATGGTCGTCCCAGGGTGTCGTCCGGATCCTTCCCTACACCTTC
cdr3_aa: CASSIWSSQGVVRILPYTF

j_call: TRBJ2-5
clone_size: many
v_call: TRBV28
d_call: -
cdr3_nt: TGTGCCAGCACTCCCCCGGGGACCCAAGAGACCCAGTACTTC
cdr3_aa: CASTPPGTQETQYF

j_call: TRBJ1-5
clone_size: many
v_call: TRBV6-1
d_call: -
cdr3_nt: TGTGCCAGCAGTGGATGGGGTAATAGCAATCAGCCCCAGCATTTT
cdr3_aa: CASSGWGNSNQPQHF

j_call: TRBJ1-5
clone_size: -
v_call: TRBV28
d_call: -
cdr3_nt: TGTGCCATCGAGGGCCCAAATCAGCCCCAGCATTTT
cdr3_aa: CAIEGPNQPQHF

j_call: TRBJ2-7
clone_size: many
v_call: TRBV7-8
d_call: -
cdr3_nt: TGTGCCAGCAGCTTAGGGGGGGGCCAGAGCGAGCAGTACTTC
cdr3_aa: CASSLGGGQSEQYF

j_call: TRBJ2-7
clone_size: many
v_call: TRBV6-1
d_call: TRBD1
cdr3_nt: TGTGCCAGCAGACAGGGGCACGAGCAGTACTTC
cdr3_aa: CASRQGHEQYF

j_call: TRBJ1-2
clone_size: many
v_call: TRBV10-1
d_call: TRBD1
cdr3_nt: TGCGCCAGCTACAGGGGGAAGGATGGCTACACCTTC
cdr3_aa: CASYRGKDGYTF

j_call: TRBJ1-3
clone_size: many
v_call: TRBV30
d_call: -
cdr3_nt: TGTGCCTGGGGGAGGGTCGCAGGCAACTCTGGAAACACCATATATTTT
cdr3_aa: CAWGRVAGNSGNTIYF

j_call: TRBJ1-2
clone_size: many
v_call: TRBV2
d_call: -
cdr3_nt: TGTGCCAGCAGTCTTTACTCCTCTTATGGCTACACCTTC
cdr3_aa: CASSLYSSYGYTF

j_call: TRBJ1-2
clone_size: many
v_call: TRBV20-1
d_call: -
cdr3_nt: TGCAGTGCTAGAGCGCTACCGGGGACCTTACAAACCTTC
cdr3_aa: CSARALPGTLQTF

j_call: TRBJ1-3
clone_size: many
v_call: TRBV6-1
d_call: TRBD1
cdr3_nt: TGTGCCAGCAGTGCTGACAGGGCTGGAAACACCATATATTTT
cdr3_aa: CASSADRAGNTIYF

j_call: TRBJ1-2
clone_size: -
v_call: TRBV11-1
d_call: TRBD1
cdr3_nt: TGTGCCAGCAGCTTAGTACAGGGGGTTTATGACTATGGCTACACCTTC
cdr3_aa: CASSLVQGVYDYGYTF

j_call: TRBJ2-5
clone_size: many
v_call: TRBV6-2/TRBV6-3
d_call: TRBD2
cdr3_nt: TGTGCCAGCAGTTACCCCCCCTCTAGCGGGGGGGCCCAGGAGACCCAGTACTTC
cdr3_aa: CASSYPPSSGGAQETQYF

j_call: TRBJ2-7
clone_size: many
v_call: TRBV28
d_call: -
cdr3_nt: TGTGCCAGCAGTTTGGGAGGAGCACGGGGGCAGTACTTC
cdr3_aa: CASSLGGARGQYF

j_call: TRBJ2-5
clone_size: -
v_call: TRBV28
d_call: TRBD2
cdr3_nt: TGTGCCAGCAGCCTTAGAGGACTAGCGGGGGGAAGACGGACCCAGTACTTC
cdr3_aa: CASSLRGLAGGRRTQYF

j_call: TRBJ1-1
clone_size: many
v_call: TRBV12-3/TRBV12-4
d_call: -
cdr3_nt: TGTGCCAGCAGTTCAGCGACAGGAGCGAACACTGAAGCTTTCTTT
cdr3_aa: CASSSATGANTEAFF

j_call: TRBJ2-5
clone_size: -
v_call: TRBV28
d_call: TRBD1
cdr3_nt: TGTGCCAGCACCTCTGACAGGGGGCGGACCGAGACCCAGTACTTC
cdr3_aa: CASTSDRGRTETQYF

j_call: TRBJ2-6
clone_size: few
v_call: TRBV19
d_call: TRBD2
cdr3_nt: TGTGCCAGTAGTCCAAGTGTAGCGGGCCGCTCTGGGGCCAACGTCCTGACTTTC
cdr3_aa: CASSPSVAGRSGANVLTF

j_call: TRBJ1-5
clone_size: many
v_call: TRBV25-1
d_call: -
cdr3_nt: TGTGCCCCCGGGCGATTCCATCAGCCCCAGCATTTT
cdr3_aa: CAPGRFHQPQHF

j_call: TRBJ2-5
clone_size: -
v_call: TRBV11-1
d_call: TRBD2
cdr3_nt: TGTGCCAGCAGCTTAGAGCTAGCGGGAAGCGAGACCCAGTACTTC
cdr3_aa: CASSLELAGSETQYF

j_call: TRBJ2-3
clone_size: -
v_call: TRBV11-1
d_call: -
cdr3_nt: TGTGCCAGCAGCTTAGGAGCGTGGGCTTTGAGCACAGATACGCAGTATTTT
cdr3_aa: CASSLGAWALSTDTQYF

j_call: TRBJ1-1
clone_size: few
v_call: TRBV28
d_call: -
cdr3_nt: TGTGCCAGCGGAGGCAATCTAATCGGGACTGAAGCTTTCTTT
cdr3_aa: CASGGNLIGTEAFF

j_call: TRBJ2-7
clone_size: -
v_call: TRBV6-1
d_call: -
cdr3_nt: TGTGCCGGCAGTGAATCTTGGGGGTCCTACGAGCAGTACTTC
cdr3_aa: CAGSESWGSYEQYF

j_call: TRBJ2-5
clone_size: -
v_call: TRBV19
d_call: TRBD2
cdr3_nt: TGTGCCAGTCGACTAGCGGGACAGACCCAGTACTTC
cdr3_aa: CASRLAGQTQYF

j_call: TRBJ2-7
clone_size: -
v_call: TRBV6-5
d_call: -
cdr3_nt: TGTGCCAGCAGTTACGGGGACGGGGTGGGCTACGAGCAGTACTTC
cdr3_aa: CASSYGDGVGYEQYF

j_call: TRBJ2-2
clone_size: -
v_call: TRBV3-1
d_call: -
cdr3_nt: TGTGCCAGCAGCAACAGGGACGAGAACACCGGGGAGCTGTTTTTT
cdr3_aa: CASSNRDENTGELFF

j_call: TRBJ2-2
clone_size: many
v_call: TRBV27
d_call: -
cdr3_nt: TGTGCCAGCAGTTTAGGACTCTTCACCGGGGAGCTGTTTTTT
cdr3_aa: CASSLGLFTGELFF

j_call: TRBJ2-7
clone_size: many
v_call: TRBV12-3/TRBV12-4
d_call: TRBD2
cdr3_nt: TGTGCCAGCAGTTTAGGGCTAGCGGGGGCGTACTACGAGCAGTACTTC
cdr3_aa: CASSLGLAGAYYEQYF

j_call: TRBJ2-5
clone_size: many
v_call: TRBV19
d_call: -
cdr3_nt: TGTGCCAGTAGTTCGGGAATTCTCTCTCAACAAGAGACCCAGTACTTC
cdr3_aa: CASSSGILSQQETQYF

j_call: TRBJ2-7
clone_size: few
v_call: TRBV19
d_call: -
cdr3_nt: TGTGCCAGTAACGCCGGGACTTATATCCCCGAGCAGTACTTC
cdr3_aa: CASNAGTYIPEQYF